This entry is about one TCR beta chain. It lacks a known antigen. No per-base quality is available; no much larger clone lies one base away. Clipping removes 9 bases from V and 7 bases from J, with 15 as the unmatched junction base count. CDR1 and CDR2 were assigned from the germline V gene as MGHDK and SYGVNS. Counted from cysteine to phenylalanine, this CDR3 has 15 amino acids. Left in the record is the CDR3 DNA by itself, 45 bases read in frame from the first base. This entry comes from a study of blood T cell repertoires in COVID-19 (dated by TCRdb to between 2020 and 2021). About the study as a whole: The collaborator samples originated in the United States, Italy and Spain and spanned the acute and convalescent phases of COVID-19. The prospective study material was composed of cDNA or gDNA derived from T cells, B-cell-depleted T cells, or PBMCs. Subjects who had been exposed to COVID-19, were actively infected with it, or had recovered from it provided the deeply sampled blood TCRbeta repertoires that made up the dataset. The repertoires were released in a freely available public database intended as a resource for research on the immune response to SARS-CoV-2. The samples were drawn from the first 160 participants of the ongoing ImmuneRACE study and from over a thousand subjects provided by 6 global collaborators. Nearly every sample came with metadata listing a de-identified subject ID, COVID-19 status, age in years and sex. Where HLA class I and class II types were available, the types were taken from metadata supplied by the sample provider, not from assay-based typing. Overall results and qualifications from the work: The amount of clinical and demographic metadata varied by source and participant and was provided uncurated.

TCRbeta CDR3 regions were amplified from genomic DNA by means of the immunoSEQ Assay, a bias-controlled multiplex PCR. On the authors' methods: Nucleated cell counts per sample were estimated from amplification of reference gene primers within the assay. Sequence reads were collapsed and filtered to measure the absolute abundance of every unique TCRbeta CDR3 rearrangement. For each sample, productive Simpson clonality was calculated as the square root of Simpson's diversity index over productive rearrangements. TCRdb mirrors the immuneACCESS table, restricted to in-frame sequences. Some clones are absent from its copies; in checked studies, under half trace to an unresolved V gene, and the reason for the others is unknown. V and J calls and clone size are as listed in that table; D and trimming were resolved from the DNA. A total of around 200,000 clones appear in this sample, 75% to 90% of them only once. The ten top clones hold 5% to 7.5% of the sample.

Enrolling through a virtual design, the prospective study's participants ranged in age from about 18 to 89 years and lived across around 25 United States geographic areas. In the prospective study, participants were assigned to cohorts based on the clinical history participants reported in a screening survey and a study questionnaire. Recovered participants in ImmuneRACE Cohort 3 were defined by two consecutive negative NP/OP PCR tests, clearance by a healthcare professional, or resolution of symptoms. Each participant in the prospective study had whole blood, serum and a nasopharyngeal or oropharyngeal swab collected by mobile phlebotomists. Over a 2-month period, participants in the prospective study had the option of providing additional blood draws and questionnaires. Blood samples from the prospective study were shipped frozen or at room temperature prior to DNA extraction.

The receptor's source is a man aged 35 to 55 who had recovered from COVID-19. Recombination linked TRBV25-1 to TRBJ2-1; 7 of the junction bases match TRBD1. Sample: PBMCs or T cells enriched from blood (not recorded which). The bases are TGTGCCAGTTCCCCCCGGGACAGCCTTTTTAATGAGCAGTTCTTC. Its protein reads: CASSPRDSLFNEQFF.